Listed below are T cell receptor beta chains from one sample, sequenced in a study of control samples from healthy donors and cancer patients. This table comes from immunoSEQ multiplex PCR, and its TCRdb copy is limited to in-frame clones, with some not included. The data contain roughly 45,000 clones, around 90% of them singletons. Source material: PBMCs. The receptors were sampled from a man aged 25-45 years with colorectal cancer. Both conserved end residues are part of each CDR3. D genes are given only for firm matches. Part of the rows lack a size; the others show once, few, many or a class for expanded clones.

d_call	j_call	clone_size	v_call	cdr3_aa	cdr3_nt
TRBD1	TRBJ2-1	.	TRBV4-1	CASSPRQGPNNEQFF	TGCGCCAGCAGCCCGCGACAGGGGCCCAACAATGAGCAGTTCTTC
.	TRBJ2-3	.	TRBV5-1	CASSARPQTDTQYF	TGCGCCAGCAGCGCCCGGCCCCAAACAGATACGCAGTATTTT
.	TRBJ2-2	.	TRBV5-1	CASSWEGAGTGELFF	TGCGCCAGCAGCTGGGAGGGGGCGGGCACCGGGGAGCTGTTTTTT
.	TRBJ1-1	.	TRBV19	CASRGTAMNTEAFF	TGTGCCAGTAGGGGGACCGCAATGAACACTGAAGCTTTCTTT
TRBD1	TRBJ1-2	.	TRBV2	CASSGIPDRLYGYTF	TGTGCCAGCAGTGGGATACCGGACAGGCTCTATGGCTACACCTTC
.	TRBJ2-7	.	TRBV7-2	CASSLAPGVGSSEQYF	TGTGCCAGCAGCTTAGCGCCCGGGGTAGGGAGCTCCGAGCAGTACTTC
TRBD1	TRBJ1-1	.	TRBV4-1	CASSPFLQGADTEAFF	TGCGCCAGCAGCCCCTTTTTACAGGGGGCTGACACTGAAGCTTTCTTT
.	TRBJ1-6	.	TRBV10-2	CASSEWVANSPLHF	TGCGCCAGCAGTGAGTGGGTCGCTAATTCACCCCTCCACTTT
.	TRBJ1-2	.	TRBV5-1	CASSLDQGGYTF	TGCGCCAGCAGCTTGGATCAGGGAGGCTACACCTTC
.	TRBJ1-2	.	TRBV5-1	CASSLEGNFPYGYTF	TGCGCCAGCAGCTTGGAGGGAAATTTCCCCTATGGCTACACCTTC
.	TRBJ2-7	.	TRBV12-5	CASGFFPGAVYEQYF	TGTGCTAGTGGTTTTTTCCCCGGGGCGGTCTACGAGCAGTACTTC
TRBD1	TRBJ2-2	.	TRBV10-3	CAIRDGTGVDTGELFF	TGTGCCATCAGAGATGGGACAGGGGTAGACACCGGGGAGCTGTTTTTT
TRBD2	TRBJ2-7	.	TRBV6-1	CASSEGTSGGHPAYEQYF	TGTGCCAGCAGTGAAGGGACTAGCGGGGGTCACCCCGCCTACGAGCAGTACTTC
TRBD1	TRBJ1-1	once	TRBV19	CASTTRYGTGTGNTEAFF	TGTGCCAGTACCACACGTTATGGAACCGGGACAGGGAACACTGAAGCTTTCTTT
TRBD2	TRBJ2-1	.	TRBV24-1	CATAGTNGEQFF	TGTGCCACCGCCGGGACTAATGGGGAGCAGTTCTTC
.	TRBJ2-7	.	TRBV30	CAWSLVVSPAYEQYF	TGTGCCTGGAGTCTTGTAGTGTCCCCTGCGTACGAGCAGTACTTC
TRBD1	TRBJ2-5	.	TRBV6-5	CASSQSGTEKETQYF	TGTGCCAGCAGTCAATCCGGGACAGAAAAAGAGACCCAGTACTTC
.	TRBJ1-2	.	TRBV7-8	CASSLPREGHGYTF	TGTGCCAGCAGCTTACCCAGGGAAGGGCATGGCTACACCTTC
.	TRBJ2-1	.	TRBV7-8	CASSYLRGIIYNEQFF	TGTGCCAGCAGCTATCTCCGGGGGATAATATACAATGAGCAGTTCTTC
.	TRBJ1-5	.	TRBV19	CASSIGRGNNQPQHF	TGTGCCAGTAGTATAGGGCGGGGGAACAATCAGCCCCAGCATTTT
.	TRBJ2-1	.	TRBV27	CASSLRALPRTYNEQFF	TGTGCCAGCAGTTTAAGGGCATTACCACGAACATACAATGAGCAGTTCTTC
.	TRBJ1-1	.	TRBV7-9	CASSLVLRGAGKAEAFF	TGTGCCAGCAGCTTAGTTCTCAGGGGCGCCGGAAAGGCTGAAGCTTTCTTT
.	TRBJ1-2	few	TRBV4-1	CASSPREGRGDGYTF	TGCGCCAGCAGCCCGAGGGAGGGAAGAGGGGATGGCTACACCTTC
.	TRBJ1-2	.	TRBV29-1	CSVEDLGFYGYTF	TGCAGCGTTGAAGATTTGGGGTTCTATGGCTACACCTTC
.	TRBJ1-1	.	TRBV12-5	CASGPGIEAFF	TGTGCTAGTGGTCCGGGCATTGAAGCTTTCTTT
.	TRBJ2-5	few	TRBV5-1	CASSSPYRGEETQYF	TGCGCCAGCAGCTCGCCTTACAGAGGAGAGGAGACCCAGTACTTC
TRBD1	TRBJ2-7	once	TRBV10-2	CASGTGSYEQYF	TGCGCCAGTGGGACAGGGAGCTACGAGCAGTACTTC
.	TRBJ2-7	.	TRBV7-9	CASSLPWGRAYEQYF	TGTGCCAGCAGCTTACCCTGGGGCAGGGCTTACGAGCAGTACTTC
.	TRBJ2-3	.	TRBV4-1	CASSQEGGGSNTDTQYF	TGCGCCAGCAGCCAAGAAGGTGGGGGATCAAACACAGATACGCAGTATTTT
.	TRBJ1-1	.	TRBV7-2	CASSPTSWVFEAFF	TGTGCCAGCAGCCCTACTAGCTGGGTTTTTGAAGCTTTCTTT
TRBD2	TRBJ2-3	few	TRBV7-8	CASSLSGGGDTQYF	TGTGCCAGCAGCTTATCCGGGGGAGGGGATACGCAGTATTTT
.	TRBJ2-6	.	TRBV5-8	CASSQGHSLSGANVLTF	TGTGCCAGCAGCCAGGGACACTCTCTCTCTGGGGCCAACGTCCTGACTTTC
TRBD1	TRBJ1-3	.	TRBV2	CASSQTGGSGNTIYF	TGTGCCAGCAGCCAGACAGGGGGATCTGGAAACACCATATATTTT
TRBD1	TRBJ1-1	.	TRBV2	CASSSRRDRGRADTEAFF	TGTGCCAGCAGTTCCCGACGGGACAGGGGGCGCGCGGACACTGAAGCTTTCTTT
.	TRBJ2-3	once	TRBV30	CACAKPSTDTQYF	TGTGCCTGCGCTAAACCTAGCACAGATACGCAGTATTTT
.	TRBJ2-3	.	TRBV10-3	CAISDQPSRGTDTQYF	TGTGCCATCAGTGATCAACCCTCAAGGGGGACAGATACGCAGTATTTT
TRBD2	TRBJ2-3	.	TRBV9	CASSVSGVTDTQYF	TGTGCCAGCAGCGTGAGCGGGGTAACAGATACGCAGTATTTT
.	TRBJ2-5	.	TRBV5-6	CASSLVGTYETQYF	TGTGCCAGCAGCTTGGTTGGGACCTATGAGACCCAGTACTTC
TRBD1	TRBJ2-1	.	TRBV7-9	CASSDGTGPNEQFF	TGTGCCAGCAGCGACGGGACAGGACCAAATGAGCAGTTCTTC
.	TRBJ1-2	.	TRBV4-1	CASSQITGGYTF	TGCGCCAGCAGCCAGATCACAGGAGGCTACACCTTC
.	TRBJ2-2	once	TRBV4-3	CASSPDRISTGELFF	TGCGCCAGCAGCCCAGACAGAATATCCACCGGGGAGCTGTTTTTT
.	TRBJ2-7	few	TRBV5-6	CASSLGLLYEQYF	TGTGCCAGCAGCTTGGGACTCCTCTACGAGCAGTACTTC
.	TRBJ1-2	.	TRBV6-6	CASSYRRGVDGYTF	TGTGCCAGCAGTTACCGCCGGGGGGTTGATGGCTACACCTTC
.	TRBJ2-3	.	TRBV12-3/TRBV12-4	CASSLEPDTQYF	TGTGCCAGCAGTTTAGAGCCAGATACGCAGTATTTT
.	TRBJ1-1	.	TRBV19	CASSIIQQLNTEAFF	TGTGCCAGTAGTATAATCCAACAGCTGAACACTGAAGCTTTCTTT
.	TRBJ2-3	.	TRBV10-3	CAISGALLKEADTQYF	TGTGCCATCAGTGGCGCCCTCCTTAAAGAGGCAGATACGCAGTATTTT
.	TRBJ1-5	.	TRBV5-8	CASSPGTRRYSNQPQHF	TGTGCCAGCAGCCCCGGGACAAGGAGATATAGCAATCAGCCCCAGCATTTT
.	TRBJ1-1	.	TRBV6-2/TRBV6-3	CASSYDETVSTEAFF	TGTGCCAGCAGTTACGACGAGACAGTGAGCACTGAAGCTTTCTTT
.	TRBJ2-1	.	TRBV11-3	CASSLEGVLVLFEHSNEQFF	TGTGCCAGCAGCTTAGAGGGTGTGCTAGTACTCTTTGAACATTCCAATGAGCAGTTCTTC
.	TRBJ1-5	.	TRBV5-1	CASSFVPGAEPQHF	TGCGCCAGCAGCTTCGTCCCCGGGGCCGAGCCCCAGCATTTT
.	TRBJ1-4	.	TRBV12-5	CASGSGWVTNEKLFF	TGTGCTAGTGGTTCAGGGTGGGTAACTAATGAAAAACTGTTTTTT
.	TRBJ2-2	.	TRBV11-3	CASSSDTGELFF	TGTGCCAGCAGCTCCGACACCGGGGAGCTGTTTTTT
.	TRBJ2-3	.	TRBV12-3/TRBV12-4	CASSLASTDTQYF	TGTGCCAGCAGTTTAGCCAGCACAGATACGCAGTATTTT
.	TRBJ1-3	.	TRBV7-2	CASSLDAVTGNTIYF	TGTGCCAGCAGCTTAGACGCGGTGACTGGAAACACCATATATTTT
.	TRBJ2-7	.	TRBV7-6	CASSLFRGARTGEQYF	TGTGCCAGCAGCTTATTCCGGGGAGCTCGGACGGGAGAGCAGTACTTC
.	TRBJ1-5	.	TRBV19	CAIGPYHHQPQHF	TGTGCCATTGGACCTTACCACCATCAGCCCCAGCATTTT
.	TRBJ2-3	.	TRBV6-5	CASSSGTYTQYF	TGTGCCAGCAGTTCAGGGACGTATACGCAGTATTTT
.	TRBJ2-2	.	TRBV10-1	CASSDRVGSTGELFF	TGCGCCAGCAGTGATCGTGTGGGCAGCACCGGGGAGCTGTTTTTT
.	TRBJ1-6	.	TRBV15	CAASRAKSSPLHF	TGTGCCGCCAGCAGGGCTAAATCTTCACCCCTCCACTTT
.	TRBJ1-2	once	TRBV5-6	CASSEDSGLPYGYTF	TGTGCCAGCAGCGAGGACTCTGGTCTGCCCTATGGCTACACCTTC